A selection of T cell receptor beta chains follows, all from one sample in a study of cytomegalovirus exposure and HLA in healthy donors. TCRdb's copy holds only in-frame clones and misses some; the assay was immunoSEQ multiplex PCR. Of under 200,000 clones listed, approximately 80% are singletons. The sequenced material came from PBMCs. These receptors were collected from a woman between 45 and 65 years old in good health and CMV-seronegative. Both conserved end residues are part of each CDR3. Each record gives: V gene, D gene, clone size, J gene, CDR3 protein, CDR3 DNA. D genes are given only for firm matches. Not every row has a clone size; where given, it reads once, few, many or a size class.

v_call: TRBV7-3; d_call: TRBD2; clone_size: NA; j_call: TRBJ2-5; cdr3_aa: CASSLGPRGGRGETQYF; cdr3_nt: TGTGCCAGCAGCTTAGGGCCGCGGGGGGGCCGCGGAGAGACCCAGTACTTC
v_call: TRBV11-1; d_call: NA; clone_size: NA; j_call: TRBJ2-7; cdr3_aa: CASSLDPSSYEQYF; cdr3_nt: TGTGCCAGCAGCTTAGACCCGAGCTCCTACGAGCAGTACTTC
v_call: TRBV2; d_call: TRBD1; clone_size: NA; j_call: TRBJ2-2; cdr3_aa: CASGQDNTGELFF; cdr3_nt: TGTGCCAGCGGACAGGACAACACCGGGGAGCTGTTTTTT
v_call: TRBV29-1; d_call: TRBD1; clone_size: few; j_call: TRBJ2-1; cdr3_aa: CSVGDRGPNEQFF; cdr3_nt: TGCAGCGTTGGGGACAGGGGGCCGAATGAGCAGTTCTTC
v_call: TRBV28; d_call: NA; clone_size: NA; j_call: TRBJ1-4; cdr3_aa: CASSSGGRKLFF; cdr3_nt: TGTGCCAGCAGTTCGGGGGGAAGAAAACTGTTTTTT
v_call: TRBV6-5; d_call: NA; clone_size: NA; j_call: TRBJ1-5; cdr3_aa: CASRQVGGGQPQHF; cdr3_nt: TGTGCCAGCCGCCAGGTGGGGGGAGGCCAGCCCCAGCATTTT
v_call: TRBV28; d_call: NA; clone_size: NA; j_call: TRBJ2-6; cdr3_aa: CASGLHADSGANVLTF; cdr3_nt: TGTGCCAGCGGATTGCACGCGGACTCTGGGGCCAACGTCCTGACTTTC
v_call: TRBV18; d_call: TRBD1; clone_size: NA; j_call: TRBJ1-5; cdr3_aa: CASSPQWTGGQPQHF; cdr3_nt: TGTGCCAGCTCACCTCAGTGGACAGGCGGTCAGCCCCAGCATTTT
v_call: TRBV27; d_call: TRBD1; clone_size: once; j_call: TRBJ1-5; cdr3_aa: CASSLSEGAGQPQHF; cdr3_nt: TGTGCCAGCAGTTTATCGGAGGGGGCAGGGCAGCCCCAGCATTTT
v_call: TRBV30; d_call: NA; clone_size: NA; j_call: TRBJ2-6; cdr3_aa: CAWSPLGNVLTF; cdr3_nt: TGTGCCTGGAGCCCCCTCGGCAACGTCCTGACTTTC
v_call: TRBV14; d_call: TRBD1; clone_size: NA; j_call: TRBJ2-7; cdr3_aa: CASSQVGTGSYEQYF; cdr3_nt: TGTGCCAGCAGCCAAGTCGGGACAGGGTCCTACGAGCAGTACTTC
v_call: TRBV2; d_call: NA; clone_size: NA; j_call: TRBJ2-5; cdr3_aa: CASSEEAVGQETQYF; cdr3_nt: TGTGCCAGCAGTGAAGAAGCGGTGGGCCAAGAGACCCAGTACTTC
v_call: TRBV2; d_call: NA; clone_size: NA; j_call: TRBJ1-5; cdr3_aa: CASSGDTALPGAGNQPQHF; cdr3_nt: TGTGCCAGCAGTGGAGACACCGCGTTACCTGGAGCGGGCAATCAGCCCCAGCATTTT
v_call: TRBV7-9; d_call: TRBD1; clone_size: NA; j_call: TRBJ2-3; cdr3_aa: CASSPGLNPQGFPDTQYF; cdr3_nt: TGTGCCAGCAGCCCGGGCTTAAACCCACAGGGGTTCCCAGATACGCAGTATTTT
v_call: TRBV6-6; d_call: NA; clone_size: NA; j_call: TRBJ1-4; cdr3_aa: CASRGQFNEKLFF; cdr3_nt: TGTGCCAGCAGAGGACAGTTTAATGAAAAACTGTTTTTT
v_call: TRBV4-1; d_call: NA; clone_size: NA; j_call: TRBJ1-5; cdr3_aa: CASSPSTGFNQPQHF; cdr3_nt: TGCGCCAGCAGCCCTTCGACAGGATTCAATCAGCCCCAGCATTTT
v_call: TRBV5-1; d_call: NA; clone_size: NA; j_call: TRBJ2-7; cdr3_aa: CASSGGGGRTPYEQYF; cdr3_nt: TGCGCCAGCAGCGGGGGAGGGGGACGGACCCCTTACGAGCAGTACTTC
v_call: TRBV7-2; d_call: TRBD2; clone_size: NA; j_call: TRBJ2-5; cdr3_aa: CASSLGLGGGVQETQYF; cdr3_nt: TGTGCCAGCAGCTTAGGGCTTGGGGGGGGTGTACAAGAGACCCAGTACTTC
v_call: TRBV27; d_call: TRBD1; clone_size: NA; j_call: TRBJ2-1; cdr3_aa: CASSLDRSYNEQFF; cdr3_nt: TGTGCCAGCAGTCTGGACAGGAGTTACAATGAGCAGTTCTTC
v_call: TRBV5-1; d_call: TRBD2; clone_size: NA; j_call: TRBJ2-1; cdr3_aa: CASSLGGANEQFF; cdr3_nt: TGCGCCAGCAGCCTCGGGGGGGCCAATGAGCAGTTCTTC
v_call: TRBV6-5; d_call: TRBD1; clone_size: NA; j_call: TRBJ1-2; cdr3_aa: CASSPGQINGYTF; cdr3_nt: TGTGCCAGCAGCCCGGGACAGATAAATGGCTACACCTTC
v_call: TRBV2; d_call: NA; clone_size: NA; j_call: TRBJ2-2; cdr3_aa: CASKRSSGELFF; cdr3_nt: TGTGCCAGCAAACGGAGTTCGGGGGAGCTGTTTTTT